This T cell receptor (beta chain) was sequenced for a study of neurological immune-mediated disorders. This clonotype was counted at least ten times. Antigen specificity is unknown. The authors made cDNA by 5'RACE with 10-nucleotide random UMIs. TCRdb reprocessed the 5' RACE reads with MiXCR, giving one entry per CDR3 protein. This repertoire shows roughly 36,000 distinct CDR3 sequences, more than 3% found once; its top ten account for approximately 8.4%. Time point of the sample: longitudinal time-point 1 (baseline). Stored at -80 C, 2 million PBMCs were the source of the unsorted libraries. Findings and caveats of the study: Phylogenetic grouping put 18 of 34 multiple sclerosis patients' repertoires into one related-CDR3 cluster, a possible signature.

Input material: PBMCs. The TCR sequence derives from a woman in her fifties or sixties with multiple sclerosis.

The CDR3 protein is CSARLQGQGNTEAFF. Written as DNA, the CDR3 is TGCAGTGCTAGGCTACAGGGACAGGGGAACACTGAAGCTTTCTTT. The genes are TRBV20-1 and TRBJ1-1, with 9 bases matching TRBD1. J lost 1 base, V lost 3 bases, and 6 bases had no gene match. Per the germline V gene, CDR1 is DFQATT and CDR2 is SNEGSKA (reference sequence). The CDR3 loop spans 15 amino acids.